This T cell receptor beta chain is from a study of T cell repertoires in cytomegalovirus infection. Looking at the study overall: Shared public TCR beta signatures pointed to both CMV infection and a matching HLA type.

Overall study findings and caveats: People with CMV and the relevant HLA were identified by cumulative public TCR beta family frequency.

V lost 4 bases to trimming and J lost 3 bases, with 12 bases between them. Germline CDR1 MNHEY, CDR2 SMNVEV (reference sequence). The CDR3 is made up of 14 amino acids. MiXCR, run by TCRdb on the reads, gives a single entry per CDR3 protein. The sample records over 300,000 distinct CDR3 sequences, roughly 15% being singletons. As concerns this clonotype: Its antigen is unidentified.

The source material was PBMCs. This clonotype originated in a human donor in good health (CMV status not recorded). Some clones in this sample may be carry-over from other donors' samples. The chain couples TRBV27 to TRBJ1-2, with D perhaps matching TRBD1 (5 bases). CDR3 region: CASSYSGGHYGYTF. Here the CDR3 DNA reads TGTGCCAGCAGTTATTCGGGGGGTCACTATGGCTACACCTTC.